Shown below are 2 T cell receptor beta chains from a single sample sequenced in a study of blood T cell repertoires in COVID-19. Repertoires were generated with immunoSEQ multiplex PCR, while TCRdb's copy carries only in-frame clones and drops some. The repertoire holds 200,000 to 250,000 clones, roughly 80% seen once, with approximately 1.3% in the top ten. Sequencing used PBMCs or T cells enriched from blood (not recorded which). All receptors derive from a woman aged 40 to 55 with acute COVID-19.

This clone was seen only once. This chain's CDR3 is CASSWGGSTEAFF. The CDR3 nucleotides are TGTGCCAGCAGCTGGGGGGGCAGCACTGAAGCTTTCTTT. The chain employs TRBV5-6 and TRBJ1-1; D perhaps matches TRBD1 (6 bases). Germline V gene sequence: CDR1 SGHDT, CDR2 YYEEEE. Trimming removed 3 bases at V and 4 bases at J, with 10 bases between. The CDR3 is made up of 13 amino acids.

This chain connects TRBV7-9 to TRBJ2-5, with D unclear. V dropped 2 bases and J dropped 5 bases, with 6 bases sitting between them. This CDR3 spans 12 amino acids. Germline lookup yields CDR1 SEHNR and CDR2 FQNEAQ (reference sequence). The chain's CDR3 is CASSLQAETQYF. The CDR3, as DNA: TGTGCCAGCAGCTTACAGGCGGAGACCCAGTACTTC.